What follows are 21 T cell receptor beta chains derived from one specimen sequenced in a study of blood T cell repertoires in COVID-19. Repertoires were generated with immunoSEQ multiplex PCR, while TCRdb's copy carries only in-frame clones and drops some. The profile covers approximately 87,000 clones, with approximately 81% appearing a single time and roughly a sixth taken by the ten largest. Sequences were obtained from peripheral blood. Every receptor here comes from a woman older than 75 with acute or convalescent COVID-19.

V usage is TRBV3-1 (or the pseudogene TRBV3-2) and J usage is TRBJ2-1; D may be TRBD2 (5 bases). Germline CDR1 LGHDT, CDR2 YNNKEL (reference sequence). The CDR3 has 18 amino acids. V was trimmed by 4 bases and J by 4 bases, leaving 23 bases between them. DNA of the CDR3: TGTGCCAGCAGCCCCCCCTCACGGTGGGGTCGGGGATACAATGAGCAGTTCTTC. As protein: CASSPPSRWGRGYNEQFF.

The V gene is TRBV6-2 or TRBV6-3, the J gene TRBJ1-2; maybe TRBD1 (5 bases). V was trimmed by 5 bases and J by 2 bases, leaving 15 bases between them. Per the germline V gene, CDR1 is MNHEY and CDR2 is SVGEGT. This CDR3 is 15 amino acids long. The DNA of the CDR3 is TGTGCCAGCAGTATGAGTGGGGGGAAGAACTATGGCTACACCTTC. Translation: CASSMSGGKNYGYTF.

The chain has TRBV6-2 or TRBV6-3 and TRBJ2-2, with D possibly matching TRBD1 (6 bases). The CDR3 has 14 amino acids. The ends were cut back, 5 bases at V and 6 bases at J, with 13 bases in the middle. Germline V gene data show CDR1 as MNHEY and CDR2 as SVGEGT. The CDR3 region has the DNA TGTGCCAGCAGTCCCAGAGGACAGTCCGGGGAGCTGTTTTTT. Residues: CASSPRGQSGELFF.

This sequence joins TRBV5-5 and TRBJ2-3; TRBD2 matches 9 bases. V lost 0 bases, J lost 2 bases, and 10 bases stayed unmatched. Germline loops: CDR1 SGHKS, CDR2 YYEKEE (reference sequence). The CDR3 totals 18 residues. CDR3: CASSLAFGGGASTDTQYF. The DNA of the CDR3 is TGTGCCAGCAGCTTGGCGTTCGGCGGGGGGGCCTCCACAGATACGCAGTATTTT. Full variable domain (rest looked up from reference TRBV5-5 and TRBJ2-3): DAGVTQSPTHLIKTRGQQVTLRCSPISGHKSVSWYQQVLGQGPQFIFQYYEKEERGRGNFPDRFSARQFPNYSSELNVNALLLGDSALYLCASSLAFGGGASTDTQYFGPGTRLTVL.

This chain uses TRBV2 with TRBJ2-7; a weak D match, TRBD2 (5 bases). Germline V gene data show CDR1 as SNHLY and CDR2 as FYNNEI. The CDR3 has 13 residues. V shed 3 bases and J shed 0 bases, with 6 bases lying between them. The CDR3: CASSDGLSYEQYF. CDR3 nucleotides: TGTGCCAGCAGTGACGGACTCTCCTACGAGCAGTACTTC. The variable domain in full, with the rest retrieved from reference TRBV2 and TRBJ2-7, is EPEVTQTPSHQVTQMGQEVILRCVPISNHLYFYWYRQILGQKVEFLVSFYNNEISEKSEIFDDQFSVERPDGSNFTLKIRSTKLEDSAMYFCASSDGLSYEQYFGPGTRLTVT.

The rearrangement joins TRBV3-1 (or the pseudogene TRBV3-2) to TRBJ1-2; D gene unclear. The V gene lost 6 bases and the J gene lost 4 bases, with 6 bases spanning the gap. This CDR3 spans 11 amino acids. Germline lookup yields CDR1 LGHDT and CDR2 YNNKEL (reference sequence). The CDR3 DNA reads TGTGCCAGCAGAGGAGCCTATGGCTACACCTTC. It translates to CASRGAYGYTF.

A single count supports this clone. An end of the junction differs from the germline gene, which may be a read error. This rearrangement joins TRBV6-2 or TRBV6-3 to TRBJ1-6; D is uncertain. CDR3 size: 15 residues. Germline CDR1 MNHEY, CDR2 SVGEGT. CDR3 residues: CASSRHSSSNSPLHF. CDR3 in DNA: TGTGCCAGCAGTCGACACAGTTCCTCTAATTCACCCCTCCACTTT.

The gene calls are TRBV6-5 and TRBJ1-2, with a possible D match to TRBD1 (5 bases). CDR1 is MNHEY, CDR2 SVGAGI, per germline. The CDR3 is 15 residues long. V dropped 0 bases and J dropped 5 bases, with 13 bases sitting between them. The chain's CDR3 is CASSYSEAAGYGYTF. Written as DNA, the CDR3 is TGTGCCAGCAGTTACTCTGAGGCGGCAGGGTATGGCTACACCTTC.

The chain has TRBV9 and TRBJ1-4; 9 nucleotides agree with TRBD1. The V and J ends lost 2 bases and 8 bases, in that order; junction bases with no gene match: 10. CDR1 is SGDLS and CDR2 is YYNGEE in the germline V gene. This CDR3 spans 16 amino acids. In nucleotides, the CDR3 is TGTGCCAGCAGCGTGCTTGGGACAGGGCCTGTGGAAAAACTGTTTTTT. Residues: CASSVLGTGPVEKLFF.

V usage is TRBV10-3 and J usage is TRBJ2-7; 7 bases line up with TRBD1. In germline, CDR1 is ENHRY, CDR2 SYGVKD. The CDR3 has 16 residues. Trimming cost V 3 bases and J 5 bases; bases outside gene matches: 13. The CDR3 sequence is CAISDPFRGGTHEQYF. CDR3 nucleotides: TGTGCCATCAGTGACCCCTTCCGAGGGGGCACGCACGAGCAGTACTTC.

The genes are TRBV3-1 (or the pseudogene TRBV3-2) and TRBJ2-1, with 8 bases aligning to TRBD2. V lost 4 bases and J lost 6; bases outside the gene matches: 11. The CDR3 sequence is 16 residues long. From germline, CDR1 is LGHDT and CDR2 YNNKEL (reference sequence). The CDR3, as DNA: TGTGCCAGCAGCCGGGGAAGCGGGGGCAAGGGCAATGAGCAGTTCTTC. Residues: CASSRGSGGKGNEQFF.

This clone was observed a few times. This chain uses TRBV18 with TRBJ2-2, with 9 bases aligning to TRBD1. The CDR3 has 18 residues. J gave up 5 bases and V 0 bases, and 10 bases lay outside the gene matches. Germline loops: CDR1 KGHSH, CDR2 LQKENI. Here the CDR3 DNA reads TGTGCCAGCTCACCACCATACCCCTGGACAGGGGAAACCGGGGAGCTGTTTTTT. It encodes CASSPPYPWTGETGELFF. Full variable domain (missing parts from reference TRBV18 and TRBJ2-2): NAGVMQNPRHLVRRRGQEARLRCSPMKGHSHVYWYRQLPEEGLKFMVYLQKENIIDESGMPKERFSAEFPKEGPSILRIQQVVRGDSAAYFCASSPPYPWTGETGELFFGEGSRLTVL.

V usage is TRBV5-1 and J usage is TRBJ1-1; D is uncertain. V dropped 0 bases and J dropped 3 bases, with 12 bases sitting between them. CDR3 length: 15 amino acids. CDR1 and CDR2 (germline): SGHRS, YFSETQ. The CDR3 DNA sequence: TGCGCCAGCAGCTTGGAACTGGGGAGGGACACTGAAGCTTTCTTT. This translates into CASSLELGRDTEAFF. The complete variable domain, with remaining parts taken from reference TRBV5-1 and TRBJ1-1, reads KAGVTQTPRYLIKTRGQQVTLSCSPISGHRSVSWYQQTPGQGLQFLFEYFSETQRNKGNFPGRFSGRQFSNSRSEMNVSTLELGDSALYLCASSLELGRDTEAFFGQGTRLTVV.

The chain uses TRBV6-5 and TRBJ2-7, with D possibly matching TRBD2 (6 bases). The CDR3 extends over 13 amino acids. With 11 bases removed from V and 2 bases from J, the gap between germline ends came to 16 bases. Germline CDR1 and CDR2: MNHEY and SVGAGI. This CDR3 is CAARTTGPYEQYF. The CDR3, as DNA: TGTGCCGCACGGACTACGGGACCCTACGAGCAGTACTTC.

V and J are TRBV28 and TRBJ2-5; D might be TRBD1 (5 bases). The CDR3 extends over 13 amino acids. Looked up from germline, CDR1 is MDHEN and CDR2 is SYDVKM. Trimming removed 8 bases from V and 0 bases from J, with 10 bases in between. CDR3 sequence: CASLGQNQETQYF. The CDR3 DNA reads as TGTGCCAGCCTGGGGCAGAACCAAGAGACCCAGTACTTC.

A single count supports this clone. This sequence joins TRBV6-5 and TRBJ1-2, with unresolved D. The CDR3 has 15 amino acids. V gave up 9 bases and J gave up 0 bases, with 17 bases separating them. CDR1 is MNHEY, CDR2 SVGAGI, per germline. In DNA, the CDR3 is TGTGCCAGTCCCGGTTACAGAGAGACTAACTATGGCTACACCTTC. Its translation: CASPGYRETNYGYTF.

This clone has more than one count but fewer than ten. V and J are TRBV5-6 and TRBJ1-3, with 9 nucleotides matching TRBD1. V trimming: 3 bases; J trimming: 3 bases; junction bases outside the gene matches: 4. CDR3 size: 15 residues. Germline CDR1 reads SGHDT; CDR2 reads YYEEEE. The CDR3 is CASSWDRVLGNTIYF. Here the CDR3 DNA reads TGTGCCAGCAGCTGGGACAGGGTACTTGGAAACACCATATATTTT.

The gene calls are TRBV27 and TRBJ2-7; D gene ambiguous. The CDR3 runs 13 residues. Trimming removed 8 bases at V and 4 bases at J, with 15 bases between. Germline lookup yields CDR1 MNHEY and CDR2 SMNVEV (reference sequence). The CDR3 nucleotides read TGTGCCAGCGCCTCGGCGGCAAGATACGAGCAGTACTTC. Amino acid sequence: CASASAARYEQYF.

The rearrangement links TRBV7-9 to TRBJ2-7, with 7 bases identical to TRBD2. There are 17 residues in the CDR3. After removal of 5 bases from V and 3 bases from J, the junction contained 16 bases not matched to a gene. Germline V lookup: CDR1 SEHNR, CDR2 FQNEAQ (reference sequence). This CDR3 reads CASSPTPFAGVNYEQYF. Written as DNA, the CDR3 is TGTGCCAGCAGCCCCACCCCTTTCGCGGGGGTGAACTACGAGCAGTACTTC.

The chain recombines TRBV29-1 with TRBJ1-4, with a tentative D call TRBD1 (6 bases). Germline V gene sequence: CDR1 SQVTM, CDR2 ANQGSEA. Trimming removed 3 bases at V and 0 bases at J, with 8 bases between. CDR3 length: 14 residues. CDR3 DNA: TGCAGCGTTGATGGGGGCGCAACTAATGAAAAACTGTTTTTT. It translates to CSVDGGATNEKLFF. The variable domain in full, with the rest retrieved from reference TRBV29-1 and TRBJ1-4, is SAVISQKPSRDICQRGTSLTIQCQVDSQVTMMFWYRQQPGQSLTLIATANQGSEATYESGFVIDKFPISRPNLTFSTLTVSNMSPEDSSIYLCSVDGGATNEKLFFGSGTQLSVL.

This chain links TRBV6-1 with TRBJ2-3; 8 bases match TRBD2. V was pared by 2 bases and J by 2 bases, with 6 bases of the junction left unmatched. This CDR3 contains 16 residues. Per germline, CDR1 MNHNS and CDR2 SASEGT. For the CDR3, the DNA is TGTGCCAGCAGTGAACGGGGGGGCAGAGCCACAGATACGCAGTATTTT. As protein: CASSERGGRATDTQYF.